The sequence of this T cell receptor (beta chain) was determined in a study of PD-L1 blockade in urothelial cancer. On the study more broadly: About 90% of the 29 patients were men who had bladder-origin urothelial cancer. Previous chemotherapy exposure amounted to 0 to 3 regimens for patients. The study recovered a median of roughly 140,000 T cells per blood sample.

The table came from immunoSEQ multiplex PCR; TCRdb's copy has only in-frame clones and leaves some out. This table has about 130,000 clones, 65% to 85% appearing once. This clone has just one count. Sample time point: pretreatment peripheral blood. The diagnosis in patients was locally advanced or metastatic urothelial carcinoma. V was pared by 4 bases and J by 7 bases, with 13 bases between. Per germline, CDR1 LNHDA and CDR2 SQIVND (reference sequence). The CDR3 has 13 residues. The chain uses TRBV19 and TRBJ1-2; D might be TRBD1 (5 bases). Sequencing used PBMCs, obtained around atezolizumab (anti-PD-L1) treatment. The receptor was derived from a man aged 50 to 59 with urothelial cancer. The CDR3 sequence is CASSTNRIVGYTF. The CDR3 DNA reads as TGTGCCAGTAGTACCAACAGGATCGTTGGCTACACCTTC.